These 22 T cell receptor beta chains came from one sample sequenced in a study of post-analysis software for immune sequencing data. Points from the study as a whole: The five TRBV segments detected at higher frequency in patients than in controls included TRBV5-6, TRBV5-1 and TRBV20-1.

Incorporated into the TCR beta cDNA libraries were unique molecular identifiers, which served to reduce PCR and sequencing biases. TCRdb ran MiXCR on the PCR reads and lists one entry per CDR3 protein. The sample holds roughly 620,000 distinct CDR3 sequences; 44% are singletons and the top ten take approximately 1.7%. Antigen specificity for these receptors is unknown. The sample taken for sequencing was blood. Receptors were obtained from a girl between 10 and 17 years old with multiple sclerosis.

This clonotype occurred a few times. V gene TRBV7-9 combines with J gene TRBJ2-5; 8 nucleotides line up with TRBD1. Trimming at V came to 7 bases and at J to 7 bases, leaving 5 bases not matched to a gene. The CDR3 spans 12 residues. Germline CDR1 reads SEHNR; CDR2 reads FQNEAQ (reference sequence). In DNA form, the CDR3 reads TGTGCCAGCACGCAGGGGGCAGGGACCCAGTACTTC. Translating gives CASTQGAGTQYF.

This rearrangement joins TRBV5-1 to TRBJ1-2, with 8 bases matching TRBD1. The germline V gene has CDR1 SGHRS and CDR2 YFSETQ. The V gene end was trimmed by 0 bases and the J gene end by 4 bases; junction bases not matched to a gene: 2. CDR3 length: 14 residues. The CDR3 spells CASSLGTGIYGYTF. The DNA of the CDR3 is TGCGCCAGCAGCTTGGGGACAGGGATCTATGGCTACACCTTC.

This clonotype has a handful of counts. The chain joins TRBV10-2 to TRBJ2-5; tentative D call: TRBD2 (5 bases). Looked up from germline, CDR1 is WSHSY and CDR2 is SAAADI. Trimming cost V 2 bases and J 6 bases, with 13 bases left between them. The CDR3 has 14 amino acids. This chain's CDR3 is CASSEEGMGKTQYF. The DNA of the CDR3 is TGCGCCAGCAGTGAGGAGGGAATGGGCAAGACCCAGTACTTC.

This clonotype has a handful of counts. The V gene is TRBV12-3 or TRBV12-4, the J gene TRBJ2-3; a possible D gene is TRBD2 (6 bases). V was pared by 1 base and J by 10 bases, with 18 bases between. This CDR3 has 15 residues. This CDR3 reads CASSLVSSGQRAQYF. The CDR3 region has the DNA TGTGCCAGCAGTTTAGTATCCAGCGGGCAACGAGCGCAGTATTTT.

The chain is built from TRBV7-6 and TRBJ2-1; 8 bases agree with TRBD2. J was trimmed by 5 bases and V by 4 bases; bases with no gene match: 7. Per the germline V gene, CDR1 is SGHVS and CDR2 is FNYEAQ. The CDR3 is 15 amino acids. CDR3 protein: CASSSGRAMNNEQFF. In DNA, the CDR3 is TGTGCCAGCAGCTCCGGGAGGGCGATGAACAATGAGCAGTTCTTC. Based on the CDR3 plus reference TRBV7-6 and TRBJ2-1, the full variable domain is GAGVSQSPRYKVTKRGQDVALRCDPISGHVSLYWYRQALGQGPEFLTYFNYEAQQDKSGLPNDRFSAERPEGSISTLTIQRTEQRDSAMYRCASSSGRAMNNEQFFGPGTRLTVL.

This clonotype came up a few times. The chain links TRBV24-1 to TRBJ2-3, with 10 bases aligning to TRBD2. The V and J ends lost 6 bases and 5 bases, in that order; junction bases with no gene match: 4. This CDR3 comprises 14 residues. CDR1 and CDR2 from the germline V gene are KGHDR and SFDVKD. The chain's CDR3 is CATSPSGSRDTQYF. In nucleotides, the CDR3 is TGTGCCACCAGTCCTAGCGGGAGTAGAGATACGCAGTATTTT.

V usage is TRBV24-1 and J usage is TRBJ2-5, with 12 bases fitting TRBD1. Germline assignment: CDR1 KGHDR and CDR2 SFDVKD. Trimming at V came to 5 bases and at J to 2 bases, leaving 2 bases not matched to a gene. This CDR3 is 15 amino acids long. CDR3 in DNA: TGTGCCACCAGTGGGGGACAGGGGGCTCAAGAGACCCAGTACTTC. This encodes CATSGGQGAQETQYF.

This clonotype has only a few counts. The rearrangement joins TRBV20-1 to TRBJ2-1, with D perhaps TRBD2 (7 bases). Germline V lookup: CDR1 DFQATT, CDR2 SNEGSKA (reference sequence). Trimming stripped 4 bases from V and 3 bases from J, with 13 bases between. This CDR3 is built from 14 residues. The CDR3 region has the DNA TGCAGTGCTAAGGGGGGGGCCATCTACAATGAGCAGTTCTTC. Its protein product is CSAKGGAIYNEQFF.

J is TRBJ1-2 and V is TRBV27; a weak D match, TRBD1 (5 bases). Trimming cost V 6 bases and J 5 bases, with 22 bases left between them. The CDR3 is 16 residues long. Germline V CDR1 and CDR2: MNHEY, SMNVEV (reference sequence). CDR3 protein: CASSPLTGRSPYGYTF. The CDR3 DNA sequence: TGTGCCAGCAGCCCCCTAACGGGACGGAGCCCTTATGGCTACACCTTC.

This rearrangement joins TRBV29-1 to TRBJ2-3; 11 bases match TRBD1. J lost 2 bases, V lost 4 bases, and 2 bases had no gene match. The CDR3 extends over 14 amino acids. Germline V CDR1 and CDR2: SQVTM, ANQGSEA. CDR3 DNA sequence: TGCAGCGTTGGGACAGGGGGCTTCACAGATACGCAGTATTTT. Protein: CSVGTGGFTDTQYF.

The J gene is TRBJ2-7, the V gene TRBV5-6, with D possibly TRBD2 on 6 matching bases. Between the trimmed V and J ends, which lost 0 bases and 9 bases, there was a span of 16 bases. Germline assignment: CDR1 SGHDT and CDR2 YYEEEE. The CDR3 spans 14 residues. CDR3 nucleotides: TGTGCCAGCAGCTTGGACCTAGCGTCCGGAGGGCAGTACTTC. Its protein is CASSLDLASGGQYF. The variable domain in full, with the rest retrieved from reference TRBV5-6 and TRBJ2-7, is DAGVTQSPTHLIKTRGQQVTLRCSPKSGHDTVSWYQQALGQGPQFIFQYYEEEERQRGNFPDRFSGHQFPNYSSELNVNALLLGDSALYLCASSLDLASGGQYFGPGTRLTVT.

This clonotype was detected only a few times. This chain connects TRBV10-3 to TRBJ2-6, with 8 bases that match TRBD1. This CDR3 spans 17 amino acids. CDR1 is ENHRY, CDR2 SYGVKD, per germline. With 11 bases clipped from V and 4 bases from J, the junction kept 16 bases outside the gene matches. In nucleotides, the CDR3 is TGTGCCTCCTCCGGGACAGGTCCCGCGAGGGGGGCCAACGTCCTGACTTTC. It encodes CASSGTGPARGANVLTF.

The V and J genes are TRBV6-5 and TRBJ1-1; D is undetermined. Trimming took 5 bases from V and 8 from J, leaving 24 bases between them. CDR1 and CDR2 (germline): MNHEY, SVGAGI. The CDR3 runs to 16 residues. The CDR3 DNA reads TGTGCCAGCAGTCCGAGAGGGCGAGCGGCATTCAGCGAAGCTTTCTTT. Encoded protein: CASSPRGRAAFSEAFF.

CDR3: CSVETANYGYTF. As DNA, the CDR3 is TGCAGCGTTGAAACGGCTAACTATGGCTACACCTTC. The rearrangement uses TRBV29-1 and TRBJ1-2; the D is unclear. The CDR3 totals 12 residues. Between the trimmed V and J ends, which lost 2 bases and 0 bases, there was a span of 4 bases. CDR1 and CDR2 (germline): SQVTM, ANQGSEA.

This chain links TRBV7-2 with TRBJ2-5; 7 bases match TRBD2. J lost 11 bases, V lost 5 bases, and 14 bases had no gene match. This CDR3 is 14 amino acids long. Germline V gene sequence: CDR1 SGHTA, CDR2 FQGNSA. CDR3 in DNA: TGTGCCAGCAGCCCGGGGCGGGGGTCGGCCCGGCAGTACTTC. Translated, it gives CASSPGRGSARQYF.

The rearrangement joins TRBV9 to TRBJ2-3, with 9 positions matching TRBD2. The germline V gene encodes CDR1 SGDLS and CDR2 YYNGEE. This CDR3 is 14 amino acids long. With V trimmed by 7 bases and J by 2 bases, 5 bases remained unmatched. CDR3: CASAAGGDTDTQYF. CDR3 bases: TGTGCCAGCGCTGCGGGAGGGGACACAGATACGCAGTATTTT.

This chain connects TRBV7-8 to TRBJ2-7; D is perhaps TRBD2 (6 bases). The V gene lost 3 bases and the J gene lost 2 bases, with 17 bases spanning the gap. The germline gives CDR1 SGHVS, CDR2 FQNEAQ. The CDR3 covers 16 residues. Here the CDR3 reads CASSLAGSRATYEQYF. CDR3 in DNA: TGTGCCAGCAGCTTGGCCGGGAGTAGGGCTACCTACGAGCAGTACTTC.

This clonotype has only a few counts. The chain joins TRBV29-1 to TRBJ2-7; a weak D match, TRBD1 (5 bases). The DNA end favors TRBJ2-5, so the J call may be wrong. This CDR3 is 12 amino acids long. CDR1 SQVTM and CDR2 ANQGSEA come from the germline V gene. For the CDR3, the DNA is TGCAGCGTCCCCGACAGTTGGGAGACCCAGTACTTC. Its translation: CSVPDSWETQYF.

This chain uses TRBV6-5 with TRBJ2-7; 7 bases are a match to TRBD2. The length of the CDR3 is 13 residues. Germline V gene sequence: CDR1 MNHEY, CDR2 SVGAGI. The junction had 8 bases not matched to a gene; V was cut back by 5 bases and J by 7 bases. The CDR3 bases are TGTGCCAGCAGTCGACTAGCCGGGGGGGAGCAGTACTTC. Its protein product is CASSRLAGGEQYF.

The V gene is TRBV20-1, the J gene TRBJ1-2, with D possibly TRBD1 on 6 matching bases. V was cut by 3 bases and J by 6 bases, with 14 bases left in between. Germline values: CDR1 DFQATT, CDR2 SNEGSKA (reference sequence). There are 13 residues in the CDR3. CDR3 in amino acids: CSASEGVLDGYTF. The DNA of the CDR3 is TGCAGTGCTAGTGAGGGGGTTTTAGATGGCTACACCTTC.

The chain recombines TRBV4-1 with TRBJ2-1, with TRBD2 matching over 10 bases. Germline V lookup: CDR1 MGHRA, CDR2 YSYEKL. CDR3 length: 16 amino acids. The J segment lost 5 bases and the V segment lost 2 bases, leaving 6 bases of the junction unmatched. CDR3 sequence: CASSQPTSGVHNEQFF. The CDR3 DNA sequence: TGCGCCAGCAGCCAACCTACTAGCGGGGTCCACAATGAGCAGTTCTTC.

CDR3 nucleotides: TGCAGCGTTGTGGACTACAGCACAGATACGCAGTATTTT. This gives the protein CSVVDYSTDTQYF. The rearrangement links TRBV29-1 to TRBJ2-3; D possibly corresponds to TRBD2 (6 bases). Looked up from germline, CDR1 is SQVTM and CDR2 is ANQGSEA. Trimming left V 4 bases short and J 0 bases short, with 8 bases between. This CDR3 comprises 13 residues.